The clone carrying this TCR beta chain was found a few times. No antigen is known for it. TCRdb called the 5' RACE reads again in MiXCR, with one record for every CDR3 protein. The sample has over 600,000 distinct CDR3 sequences, around 19% seen once. These data are taken from a study of CD8 T cells in ankylosing spondylitis. Overall study results and limits: Past research had described some motif variants in reactive arthritis synovial fluid and blood. Matched ankylosing spondylitis synovial fluid reportedly contained a significantly enriched population of disease-linked clones. Seemingly distinctive of ankylosing spondylitis blood was a TCR beta motif formed by eight highly homologous variants. Disease-associated clones were CD8+ and fairly uncommon in peripheral blood.

This CDR3 comprises 15 residues. V lost 3 bases and J lost 1; bases outside the gene matches: 4. Germline V lookup: CDR1 SGHVS, CDR2 FQNEAQ. The gene calls are TRBV7-8 and TRBJ2-3; 7 nucleotides line up with TRBD2. The source is a male donor with ankylosing spondylitis. Sequencing used blood, either unsorted or a sorted T cell fraction (not recorded which). This CDR3 is CASSFSGDGTDTQYF. CDR3 in DNA: TGTGCCAGCAGCTTCAGCGGGGACGGCACAGATACGCAGTATTTT.